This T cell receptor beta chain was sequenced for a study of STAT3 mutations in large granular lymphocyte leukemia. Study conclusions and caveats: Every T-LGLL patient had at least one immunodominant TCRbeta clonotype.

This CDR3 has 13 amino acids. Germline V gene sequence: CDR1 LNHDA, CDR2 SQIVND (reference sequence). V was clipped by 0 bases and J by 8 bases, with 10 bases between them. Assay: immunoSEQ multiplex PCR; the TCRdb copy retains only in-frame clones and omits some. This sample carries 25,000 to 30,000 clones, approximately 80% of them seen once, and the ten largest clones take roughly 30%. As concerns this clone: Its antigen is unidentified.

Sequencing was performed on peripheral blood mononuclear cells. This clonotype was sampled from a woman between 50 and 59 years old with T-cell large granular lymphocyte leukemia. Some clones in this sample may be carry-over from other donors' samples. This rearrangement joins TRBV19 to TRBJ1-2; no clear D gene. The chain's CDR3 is CASSIDRKVGYTF. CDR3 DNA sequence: TGTGCCAGTAGTATAGATCGTAAGGTCGGCTACACCTTC.